This TCR beta chain was recorded in a study of monozygotic twins with inflammatory bowel disease. Whole-study findings and limits: Sharing of clonotypes with others was lower in IBD patients than in healthy twins, and this was especially so with disease activity.

This CDR3 has 18 amino acids. In germline, CDR1 is MNHEY, CDR2 SVGAGI. Donors each gave less than 3 ml of blood. TCRdb re-analyzed the 5' RACE reads; it lists each CDR3 protein once, without DNA. This sample contains hundreds of thousands of distinct CDR3 sequences. Concerning this clonotype itself: Antigen: not known.

Sequenced: blood. This receptor was taken from a human donor with ulcerative colitis or Crohn's disease, or a healthy co-twin of an affected twin (not recorded which). V gene TRBV6-5 combines with J gene TRBJ2-1; no DNA is available, so the TRBD2 call from TCRdb remains unchecked. CDR3 amino acids: CASSYPSLVLEVRAEQFF.